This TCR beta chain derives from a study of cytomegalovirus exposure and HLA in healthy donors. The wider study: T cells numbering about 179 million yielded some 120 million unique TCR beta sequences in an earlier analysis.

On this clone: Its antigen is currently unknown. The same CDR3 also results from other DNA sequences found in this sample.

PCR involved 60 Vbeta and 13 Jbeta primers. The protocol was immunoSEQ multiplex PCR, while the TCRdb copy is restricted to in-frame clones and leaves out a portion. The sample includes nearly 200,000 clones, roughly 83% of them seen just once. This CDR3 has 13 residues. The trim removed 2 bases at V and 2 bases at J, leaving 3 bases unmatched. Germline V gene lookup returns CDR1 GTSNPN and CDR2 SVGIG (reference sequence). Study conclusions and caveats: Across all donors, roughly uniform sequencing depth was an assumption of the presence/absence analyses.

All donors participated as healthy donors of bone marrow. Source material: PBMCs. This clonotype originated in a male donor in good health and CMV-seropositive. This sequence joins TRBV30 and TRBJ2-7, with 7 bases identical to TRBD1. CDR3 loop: CAWSPGTAYEQYF. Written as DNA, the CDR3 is TGTGCCTGGAGTCCGGGGACAGCCTACGAGCAGTACTTC.